The 16 T cell receptor beta chains below all came from one sample that was sequenced in a study of T-cell reconstitution after alpha-beta-depleted transplantation in children. TCRbeta library preparation incorporated unique molecular identifiers. TCRdb re-analysed the PCR reads in MiXCR, keeping a single row per CDR3 protein. Of some 500,000 distinct CDR3 sequences in the sample, less than 35% were seen once. The starting material was PBMCs from the stem cell graft donor, obtained from the stem cell graft. The receptors originated from a human donor who donated a stem cell graft to a child with aplastic anemia.

There are a few counts of this clonotype. This rearrangement joins TRBV12-3 or TRBV12-4 to TRBJ1-1; no clear D gene. The CDR3 loop spans 11 amino acids. V was clipped by 7 bases and J by 9 bases, with 12 bases between them. The DNA for the CDR3 is TGTGCCAGCACAAAGCGGCAGAAAGCTTTCTTT. It is translated as CASTKRQKAFF.

The rearrangement uses TRBV10-3 and TRBJ1-1; D gene ambiguous. V lost 3 bases, J lost 0 bases, and 11 bases lay in between. This CDR3 is built from 15 residues. From germline, CDR1 is ENHRY and CDR2 SYGVKD. The CDR3 sequence: CAISDIREMNTEAFF. As DNA, the CDR3 is TGTGCCATCAGTGATATAAGAGAAATGAACACTGAAGCTTTCTTT.

In DNA, the CDR3 is TGTGCTAGTGGTCCCACCGGTGGGACGGCTTCCTACAATGAGCAGTTCTTC. Its protein is CASGPTGGTASYNEQFF. The chain recombines TRBV12-5 with TRBJ2-1; either TRBD1 or TRBD2 may supply D (5 bases each). Germline CDR1 and CDR2: LGHNT and FRNRAP. This CDR3 region has 17 residues. Trimming left V 5 bases short and J 1 base short, with 18 bases between.

This clonotype was observed a handful of times. The gene calls are TRBV30 and TRBJ2-3; D perhaps matches TRBD2 (6 bases). V was cut by 0 bases and J by 2 bases, with 9 bases left in between. Germline loops: CDR1 GTSNPN, CDR2 SVGIG (reference sequence). The CDR3 consists of 14 residues. DNA of the CDR3: TGTGCCTGGAGTGTGGCGGGGTACACAGATACGCAGTATTTT. It specifies CAWSVAGYTDTQYF.

V gene TRBV5-1 combines with J gene TRBJ2-3; D may correspond to TRBD1 or TRBD2 (5 bases each). CDR1 is SGHRS and CDR2 is YFSETQ in the germline V gene. The CDR3 totals 16 residues. Trimming removed 0 bases at V and 3 bases at J, with 14 bases between. The DNA of the CDR3 is TGCGCCAGCAGCTTGGCGGAGGCAGGGTCGACAGATACGCAGTATTTT. This gives the protein CASSLAEAGSTDTQYF.

This clonotype showed up just a few times. J is TRBJ2-1 and V is TRBV15; D possibly corresponds to TRBD1 (5 bases). The CDR3 consists of 15 residues. The germline V gene encodes CDR1 LNHNV and CDR2 YYDKDF (reference sequence). The germline V and J ends were trimmed by 2 bases and 4 bases, with 12 bases remaining between them. The CDR3 reads CATSRPSTGYNEQFF. The DNA for the CDR3 is TGTGCCACCAGCAGACCCTCCACAGGTTACAATGAGCAGTTCTTC.

The V and J genes are TRBV27 and TRBJ2-1; D call uncertain. Germline V lookup: CDR1 MNHEY, CDR2 SMNVEV (reference sequence). CDR3 length equals 10 residues. The V and J ends lost 7 bases and 6 bases respectively, with 4 bases between them. The CDR3 DNA sequence: TGTGCCAGCACCAGCAATGAGCAGTTCTTC. It is translated as CASTSNEQFF.

In this sample, this clonotype turned up a few times. CDR3 DNA: TGTGCCAGCAGTTCAAATTCGGGACGTCTCCACTTT. It specifies CASSSNSGRLHF. The V gene is TRBV6-5, the J gene TRBJ1-6; D may be TRBD1 (5 bases). Per germline, CDR1 MNHEY and CDR2 SVGAGI. V lost 4 bases to trimming and J lost 16 bases, with 14 bases between them. The CDR3 has 12 residues.

This clonotype has only one observation. The chain uses TRBV7-8 and TRBJ2-7; a weak D match, TRBD2 (6 bases). The CDR3 has 15 residues. CDR1 SGHVS and CDR2 FQNEAQ come from the germline V gene. Trimming took 3 bases from V and 2 from J, leaving 14 bases between them. CDR3 nucleotides: TGTGCCAGCAGCTTGGACCGGACTAATCCCTACGAGCAGTACTTC. Protein: CASSLDRTNPYEQYF.

This clonotype is a singleton in its sample. The gene calls are TRBV12-3 or TRBV12-4 and TRBJ1-4, with D uncertain. The CDR3 has 11 residues. Between the trimmed V and J ends, which lost 4 bases and 8 bases, there was a span of 5 bases. The CDR3 DNA reads TGTGCCAGCAGTTACAGCGAAAAACTGTTTTTT. This encodes CASSYSEKLFF.

The chain links TRBV27 to TRBJ2-2; TRBD1 matches 9 bases. This CDR3 has 16 amino acids. In germline, CDR1 is MNHEY, CDR2 SMNVEV (reference sequence). V lost 6 bases and J lost 6; bases outside the gene matches: 11. CDR3 protein: CASSFAGTGSAGELFF. The CDR3 DNA sequence: TGTGCCAGCAGCTTCGCCGGGACAGGGAGCGCCGGGGAGCTGTTTTTT.

This clonotype showed up just a few times. V is TRBV28 and J is TRBJ2-3, with D possibly TRBD2 on 6 matching bases. V was trimmed by 8 bases and J by 6 bases, leaving 9 bases between them. CDR1 is MDHEN, CDR2 SYDVKM, per germline. The CDR3 loop spans 11 amino acids. The CDR3 sequence: CASFGGDTQYF. The CDR3, as DNA: TGTGCCAGCTTTGGGGGGGATACGCAGTATTTT.

This clonotype was observed a handful of times. The rearrangement joins TRBV15 to TRBJ2-3; D unresolved. Deletions cut 3 bases from V and 6 bases from J, with 16 bases between. CDR3 length: 15 amino acids. Germline values: CDR1 LNHNV, CDR2 YYDKDF (reference sequence). CDR3 amino acids: CATSSETYSKDTQYF. DNA for the CDR3: TGTGCCACCAGCAGCGAGACTTATAGTAAGGATACGCAGTATTTT. Drawing the rest from reference TRBV15 and TRBJ2-3, the complete variable domain is DAMVIQNPRYQVTQFGKPVTLSCSQTLNHNVMYWYQQKSSQAPKLLFHYYDKDFNNEADTPDNFQSRRPNTSFCFLDIRSPGLGDTAMYLCATSSETYSKDTQYFGPGTRLTVL.

This clonotype was counted a few times. The rearrangement uses TRBV14 and TRBJ2-1, with 8 bases lining up with TRBD2. The CDR3 runs to 20 residues. With V trimmed by 2 bases and J by 0 bases, 15 bases remained unmatched. In germline, CDR1 is SGHDN, CDR2 FVKESK. CDR3 residues: CASSQLRGTSPFSSYNEQFF. The CDR3 coding sequence is TGTGCCAGCAGCCAACTTCGGGGGACTAGTCCTTTCAGCTCCTACAATGAGCAGTTCTTC. Complete variable domain (other parts from reference TRBV14 and TRBJ2-1): EAGVTQFPSHSVIEKGQTVTLRCDPISGHDNLYWYRRVMGKEIKFLLHFVKESKQDESGMPNNRFLAERTGGTYSTLKVQPAELEDSGVYFCASSQLRGTSPFSSYNEQFFGPGTRLTVL.

This chain connects TRBV11-2 to TRBJ1-5; D call uncertain. V was cut by 0 bases and J by 4 bases, with 13 bases left in between. The germline gives CDR1 SGHAT, CDR2 FQNNGV. This CDR3 spans 16 amino acids. The CDR3 bases are TGTGCCAGCAGCTTAGAGTCCCCGGGCAGAAATCAGCCCCAGCATTTT. As protein: CASSLESPGRNQPQHF.

A few counts support this clonotype. The chain joins TRBV29-1 to TRBJ2-3, with 8 bases lining up with TRBD2. The CDR3 runs 13 residues. Germline V gene sequence: CDR1 SQVTM, CDR2 ANQGSEA. V lost 4 bases to trimming and J lost 3 bases; unmatched junction nucleotides: 3. The CDR3 loop is CSVGLASTDTQYF. The CDR3 bases are TGCAGCGTTGGACTAGCGTCGACAGATACGCAGTATTTT.